This TCR beta chain comes out of a study of post-analysis software for immune sequencing data. Unique molecular identifiers were present in the TCR beta cDNA libraries. Via MiXCR, TCRdb re-called the PCR reads, giving one row per CDR3 protein. The sample consists of approximately 360,000 distinct CDR3 sequences, less than 40% of them appearing once. As regards this clonotype: One end of the junction is discordant with germline, which a read error may explain.

Sequencing input: blood. The sequence was obtained from a girl between 5 and 17 years old with multiple sclerosis.

CDR3 protein: CASGYWDVRNQPQHF. Here the CDR3 DNA reads TGTGCCAGCGGTTACTGGGACGTCCGGAATCAGCCCCAGCATTTT. J is TRBJ1-5 and V is TRBV6-2 or TRBV6-3; a possible D gene is TRBD1 (5 bases). CDR3 length equals 15 residues. Germline-derived CDR1 and CDR2 are MNHEY and SVGEGT.